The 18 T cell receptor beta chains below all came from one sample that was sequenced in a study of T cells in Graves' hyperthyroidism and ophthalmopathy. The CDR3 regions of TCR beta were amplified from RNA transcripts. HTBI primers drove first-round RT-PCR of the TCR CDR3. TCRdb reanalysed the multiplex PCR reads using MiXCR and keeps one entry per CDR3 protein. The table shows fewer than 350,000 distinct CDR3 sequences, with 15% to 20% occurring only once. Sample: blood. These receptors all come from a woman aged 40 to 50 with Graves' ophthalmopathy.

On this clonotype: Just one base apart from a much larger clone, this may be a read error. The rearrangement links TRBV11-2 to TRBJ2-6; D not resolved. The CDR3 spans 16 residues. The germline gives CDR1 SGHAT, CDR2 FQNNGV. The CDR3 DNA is TGTGCCATCAGCCCCCCCCTCGTCTCTGGGGCCAACGTCCTGACTTTC. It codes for CAISPPLVSGANVLTF.

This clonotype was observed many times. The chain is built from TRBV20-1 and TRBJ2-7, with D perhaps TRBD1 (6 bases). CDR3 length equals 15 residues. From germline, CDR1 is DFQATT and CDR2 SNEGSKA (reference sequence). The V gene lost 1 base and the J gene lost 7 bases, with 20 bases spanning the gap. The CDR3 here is CSARGSYDRPEEQYF. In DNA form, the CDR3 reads TGCAGTGCTAGAGGTTCCTACGACAGGCCCGAGGAGCAGTACTTC.

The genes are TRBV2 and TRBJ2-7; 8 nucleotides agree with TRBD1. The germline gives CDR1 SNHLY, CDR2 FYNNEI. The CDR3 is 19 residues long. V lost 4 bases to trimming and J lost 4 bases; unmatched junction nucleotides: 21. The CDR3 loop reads CASSVRQGPWGAITYEQYF. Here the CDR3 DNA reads TGTGCCAGCAGTGTCCGACAGGGGCCGTGGGGGGCGATCACTTACGAGCAGTACTTC.

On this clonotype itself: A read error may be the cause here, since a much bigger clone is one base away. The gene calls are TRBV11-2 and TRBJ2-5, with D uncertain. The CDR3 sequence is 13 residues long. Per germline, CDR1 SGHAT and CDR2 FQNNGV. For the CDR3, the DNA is TGTGCCAGCACCCGTAATCGTATCGAGACCCTGTACTTC. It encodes CASTRNRIETLYF.

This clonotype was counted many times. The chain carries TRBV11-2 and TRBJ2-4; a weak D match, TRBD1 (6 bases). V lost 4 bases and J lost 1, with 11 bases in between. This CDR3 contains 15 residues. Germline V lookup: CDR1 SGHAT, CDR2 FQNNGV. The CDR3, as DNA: TGTGCCAGCAGCTCTTACCAGGGGGCCAAAAACATTCAGTACTTC. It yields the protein CASSSYQGAKNIQYF. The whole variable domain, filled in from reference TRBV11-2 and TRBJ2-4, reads EAGVAQSPRYKIIEKRQSVAFWCNPISGHATLYWYQQILGQGPKLLIQFQNNGVVDDSQLPKDRFSAERLKGVDSTLKIQPAKLEDSAVYLCASSSYQGAKNIQYFGAGTRLSVL.

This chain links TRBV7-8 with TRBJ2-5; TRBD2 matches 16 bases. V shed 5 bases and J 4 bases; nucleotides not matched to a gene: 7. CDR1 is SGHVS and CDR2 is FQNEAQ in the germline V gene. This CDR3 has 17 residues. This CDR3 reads CASSPGTSGGALETQYF. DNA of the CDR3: TGTGCCAGCAGCCCCGGGACTAGCGGGGGGGCCTTAGAGACCCAGTACTTC.

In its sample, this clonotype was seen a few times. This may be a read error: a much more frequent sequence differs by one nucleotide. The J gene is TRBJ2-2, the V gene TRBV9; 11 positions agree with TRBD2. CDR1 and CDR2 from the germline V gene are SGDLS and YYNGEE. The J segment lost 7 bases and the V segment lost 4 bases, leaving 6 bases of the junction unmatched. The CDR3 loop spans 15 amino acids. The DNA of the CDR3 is TGTGCCAGCAGCTATAGCGGGAGGGGCAGCGGGGAGCTGTTTTTT. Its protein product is CASSYSGRGSGELFF.

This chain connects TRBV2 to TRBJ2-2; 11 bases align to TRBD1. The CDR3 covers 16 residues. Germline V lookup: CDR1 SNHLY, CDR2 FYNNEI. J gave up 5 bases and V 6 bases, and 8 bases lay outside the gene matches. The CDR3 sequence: CASSEEGDRGTGELFF. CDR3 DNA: TGTGCCAGCAGCGAGGAGGGGGACAGGGGGACCGGGGAGCTGTTTTTT.

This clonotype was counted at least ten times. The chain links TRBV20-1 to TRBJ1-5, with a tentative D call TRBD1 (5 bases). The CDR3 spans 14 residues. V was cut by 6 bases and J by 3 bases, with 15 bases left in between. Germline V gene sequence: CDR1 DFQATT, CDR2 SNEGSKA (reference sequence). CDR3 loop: CSARADRSNQPQHF. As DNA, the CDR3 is TGCAGTGCCAGGGCAGACAGATCCAATCAGCCCCAGCATTTT.

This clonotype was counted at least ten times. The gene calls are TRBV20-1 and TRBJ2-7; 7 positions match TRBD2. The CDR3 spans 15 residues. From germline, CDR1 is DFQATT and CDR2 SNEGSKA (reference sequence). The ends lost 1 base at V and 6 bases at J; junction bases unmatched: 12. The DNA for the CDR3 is TGCAGTGCTAGAGGACTAGCCGTCGCCCCCCGCGAGCAGTACTTC. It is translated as CSARGLAVAPREQYF.

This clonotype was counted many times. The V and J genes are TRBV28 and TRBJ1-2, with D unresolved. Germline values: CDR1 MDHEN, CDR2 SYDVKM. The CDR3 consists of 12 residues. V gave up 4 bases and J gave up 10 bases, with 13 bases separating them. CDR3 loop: CASSYTTDTYTF. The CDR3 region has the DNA TGTGCCAGCAGTTACACTACAGATACCTACACCTTC.

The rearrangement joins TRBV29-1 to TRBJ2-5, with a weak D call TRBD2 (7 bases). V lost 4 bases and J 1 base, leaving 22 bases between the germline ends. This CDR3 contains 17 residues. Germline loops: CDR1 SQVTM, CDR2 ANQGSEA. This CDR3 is CSVGIAGVGGGQETQYF. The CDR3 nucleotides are TGCAGCGTTGGGATCGCGGGAGTGGGGGGCGGCCAAGAGACCCAGTACTTC.

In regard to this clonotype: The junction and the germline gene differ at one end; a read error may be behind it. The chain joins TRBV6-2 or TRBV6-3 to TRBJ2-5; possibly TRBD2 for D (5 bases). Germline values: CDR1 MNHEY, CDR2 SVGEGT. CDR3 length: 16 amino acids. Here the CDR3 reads CASSHDRGDIQETQYF. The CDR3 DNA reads TGTGCCAGCAGTCACGATCGGGGAGATATCCAAGAGACTCAGTACTTC.

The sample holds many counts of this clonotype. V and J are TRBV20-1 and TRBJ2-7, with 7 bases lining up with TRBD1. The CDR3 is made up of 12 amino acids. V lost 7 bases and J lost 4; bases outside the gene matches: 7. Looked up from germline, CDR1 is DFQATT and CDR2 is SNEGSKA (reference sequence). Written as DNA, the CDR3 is TGCAGTGGCGACAGGGATACGTACGAGCAGTACTTC. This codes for CSGDRDTYEQYF.

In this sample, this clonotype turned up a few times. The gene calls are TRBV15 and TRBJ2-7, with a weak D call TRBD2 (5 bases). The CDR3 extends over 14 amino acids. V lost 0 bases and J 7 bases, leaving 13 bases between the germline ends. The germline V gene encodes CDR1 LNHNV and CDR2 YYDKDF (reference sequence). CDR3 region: CATSREEAAREQYF. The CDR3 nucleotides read TGTGCCACCAGCAGAGAGGAGGCAGCTCGGGAGCAGTACTTC.

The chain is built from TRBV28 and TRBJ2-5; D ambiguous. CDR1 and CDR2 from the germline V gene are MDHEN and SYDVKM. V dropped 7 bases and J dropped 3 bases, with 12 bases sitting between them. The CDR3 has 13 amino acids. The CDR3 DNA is TGTGCCAGCAAATCGGCAGGCAAAGAGACCCAGTACTTC. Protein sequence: CASKSAGKETQYF.

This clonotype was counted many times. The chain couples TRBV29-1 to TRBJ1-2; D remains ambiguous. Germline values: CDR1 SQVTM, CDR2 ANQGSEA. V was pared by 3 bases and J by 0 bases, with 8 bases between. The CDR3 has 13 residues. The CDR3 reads CSVEDGANYGYTF. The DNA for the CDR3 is TGCAGCGTTGAGGACGGAGCTAACTATGGCTACACCTTC.

In nucleotides, the CDR3 is TGTGCCAGCCGGACAGGCGCGGGCAATCAGCCCCAGCATTTT. Translated: CASRTGAGNQPQHF. The chain has TRBV6-1 and TRBJ1-5; 7 bases fit TRBD1. Losses at the gene ends were 8 bases for V and 2 bases for J; bases not matched to a gene: 6. Germline CDR1 MNHNS, CDR2 SASEGT. This CDR3 has 14 amino acids.